The rows below give T cell receptor beta chains drawn from one sample of a study of metastatic and nonmetastatic thyroid tumors. With MiXCR, TCRdb called clones anew from the PCR reads. The table includes roughly 13,000 clones, 25% to 35% detected once. The specimen was blood. Receptors were obtained from a female donor with papillary thyroid cancer or a benign thyroid nodule (not recorded which). Some clones in this sample may be carry-over from other donors' samples. CDR3s include the opening cysteine and the closing phenylalanine or tryptophan. A D gene is named only where the DNA matches it firmly. Clone size is given for some rows only: seen once, a few or many times, or a class if the clone is expanded.

CDR3nt,CDR3aa,d_gene,v_gene,j_gene,abundance
TGTGCCAGCAGCTTAACTAGCGGGAGGGCCTACAATGAGCAGTTCTTC,CASSLTSGRAYNEQFF,TRBD2,TRBV11-1,TRBJ2-1,-
TGTGCCAGCAGCTTAAGACACTCGTACTCTGGAAACACCATATATTTT,CASSLRHSYSGNTIYF,-,TRBV7-2,TRBJ1-3,medium-sized
TGCGCCAGCAGCTTGGGGACAGGGCTAACTGGAAACACCATATATTTT,CASSLGTGLTGNTIYF,TRBD1,TRBV5-1,TRBJ1-3,-
TGTTCCACCAGCAGAGTAGGGGCAGGGTATGTTGGCTACACCTTC,CSTSRVGAGYVGYTF,-,TRBV15,TRBJ1-2,few
TGTGCCAGCAGACCAAAGGGGGGATTGAACACTGAAGCTTTCTTT,CASRPKGGLNTEAFF,-,TRBV6-1,TRBJ1-1,-
TGTGCCAGCAGGGGGGGGGGGACGAACACTGAAGCTTTCTTT,CASRGGGTNTEAFF,-,TRBV12-3/TRBV12-4,TRBJ1-1,many
TGTGCCAGCGAAAGGGGAACTGGGGCCAACGTCCTGACTTTC,CASERGTGANVLTF,-,TRBV6-1,TRBJ2-6,-
TGTGCCAGCAGCCCGACGAGCTCGGTCTATACGCAGTATTTT,CASSPTSSVYTQYF,-,TRBV11-3,TRBJ2-3,-
TGTGCCAGCAGCGGACTCCGGACTAGCACTAGCACAGATACGCAGTATTTT,CASSGLRTSTSTDTQYF,TRBD2,TRBV7-2,TRBJ2-3,many
TGTGCCAGCACCCACCGGGACGGAGACACTGAAGCTTTCTTT,CASTHRDGDTEAFF,-,TRBV9,TRBJ1-1,medium-sized
TGTGCCAGCTCACCCCTCCGGCGGTACGAGCAGTACTTC,CASSPLRRYEQYF,-,TRBV18,TRBJ2-7,-
TGTGCCAGTAGTATATTCCCTCCAGATACGCAGTATTTT,CASSIFPPDTQYF,-,TRBV19,TRBJ2-3,medium-sized
TGTGCCAGTAGTACTGACAGGTCCGGTGTGGAGCAGTACTTC,CASSTDRSGVEQYF,-,TRBV19,TRBJ2-7,few
TGTGCCAGCAGACTTGGAGTACCGGGACAGGGAGGGGATGAGCAGTTCTTC,CASRLGVPGQGGDEQFF,TRBD1,TRBV2,TRBJ2-1,many
TGCGCCAGCAGAGTACTAGCGGTGGTCGGGGAGCAGTACTTC,CASRVLAVVGEQYF,TRBD2,TRBV10-1,TRBJ2-7,-
TGCGCCAGCAGTGAGAAGGGAGCGGGGGGCCTGAGAAGAACCCAGTACTTC,CASSEKGAGGLRRTQYF,TRBD2,TRBV10-2,TRBJ2-5,-
TGCGCCAGCAGTGAAAGGCTAGCGGGAGTAAAAGATACGCAGTATTTT,CASSERLAGVKDTQYF,TRBD2,TRBV10-1,TRBJ2-3,medium-sized
TGTGCCAGCTCACCTGGGAAGTCGGGAGGCAATCAGCCCCAGCATTTT,CASSPGKSGGNQPQHF,-,TRBV18,TRBJ1-5,-
TGCAGTGCTAGAGAGGGCGTGTCGAGCAATCAGCCCCAGCATTTT,CSAREGVSSNQPQHF,-,TRBV20-1,TRBJ1-5,-
TGTGCCAGCAGTTACGGGGCGGACACAGATACGCAGTATTTT,CASSYGADTDTQYF,-,TRBV6-2/TRBV6-3,TRBJ2-3,medium-sized
TGTGCCAGCAGCTTGCAGGTCTCCTACGAGCAGTACTTC,CASSLQVSYEQYF,-,TRBV7-9,TRBJ2-7,-
TGTGCCAGTAGTATGGTAGGGGCCTATGGCTACACCTTC,CASSMVGAYGYTF,-,TRBV19,TRBJ1-2,medium-sized
TGTGCCAGCAGTCACTCGCAGGGGACGGGGAATGAAAAACTGTTTTTT,CASSHSQGTGNEKLFF,-,TRBV6-2/TRBV6-3,TRBJ1-4,many
TGTGCCAGCAGTTTATCTGCAGGGCTGAACGAGCAGTACTTC,CASSLSAGLNEQYF,-,TRBV28,TRBJ2-7,-
TGTGCCAGAGGGGGACAGACTAGCGGGAGTAACGAGCAGTACTTC,CARGGQTSGSNEQYF,TRBD2,TRBV19,TRBJ2-7,many
TGCAGTGCTAGCCCTGTCCCCTTGACTAGCGGGAGAGGGTATGAGCAGTGCTTC,CSASPVPLTSGRGYEQCF,TRBD2,TRBV20-1,TRBJ2-1,-
TGTGCCAGTAGTTTACATGGCAATCAGCCCCAGCATTTT,CASSLHGNQPQHF,-,TRBV12-3/TRBV12-4,TRBJ1-5,few
TGTGCCAGCAGTTTAGTTCAACCGGGAGCTGACAATGAGCAGTTCTTC,CASSLVQPGADNEQFF,-,TRBV12-3/TRBV12-4,TRBJ2-1,medium-sized
TGTGCCAGCAGTTTCGTAGGGGGGGGCTATGGCTACACCTTC,CASSFVGGGYGYTF,-,TRBV28,TRBJ1-2,few
TGTGCCAGCAGCCGGGGGATTCAAGAGACCCAGTACTTC,CASSRGIQETQYF,-,TRBV3-1,TRBJ2-5,many
TGTGCCAGCAGCCCCCGGGACAGGGCTTCGGAACTGTTTTTT,CASSPRDRASELFF,TRBD1,TRBV9,TRBJ1-4,-
TGTGCCAGCAGCCCCCGACTAGCGGACGCCCTCGAGCAGTACTTC,CASSPRLADALEQYF,TRBD2,TRBV11-2,TRBJ2-7,medium-sized
TGCGGTGCTACACCGAGGATGAACACTGAAGCTTTCTTT,CGATPRMNTEAFF,-,TRBV20-1,TRBJ1-1,-
TGTGCCACCAGCGGAGACAGGGGGCTAAGCGGGGCCAACGTCCTGACTTTC,CATSGDRGLSGANVLTF,TRBD1,TRBV15,TRBJ2-6,-
TGTGCCAGCAGCTTAATGGGACAGGGTGCCGGGGAGCTGTTTTTT,CASSLMGQGAGELFF,TRBD1,TRBV11-3,TRBJ2-2,-
TGTGCCAGCAGTTCAGGGTCCGGGGAGCTGTTTTTT,CASSSGSGELFF,-,TRBV12-3/TRBV12-4,TRBJ2-2,medium-sized
TGTGCTAGCAGCTTAGGCACGGGAGATACGCAGTATTTT,CASSLGTGDTQYF,-,TRBV7-7,TRBJ2-3,-
TGTGCCAGCTTATCCACGACTAGCGGGTACAATGAGCAGTTCTTC,CASLSTTSGYNEQFF,TRBD2,TRBV6-1,TRBJ2-1,medium-sized
TGTGCCAGTCGAAAAGGCCCGGGACAGGGGGCTTACGAGCAGTACTTC,CASRKGPGQGAYEQYF,TRBD1,TRBV28,TRBJ2-7,-
TGTGCCAGCAGCTTAGGGTCGTCGTTAGGCTACACCTTC,CASSLGSSLGYTF,-,TRBV7-9,TRBJ1-2,few
TGTGCCAGCGCCGGGAACTATGGCTACACCTTC,CASAGNYGYTF,-,TRBV28,TRBJ1-2,-
TGTGCCATCAGGGAGGGACAGGGGGGCACAGATACGCAGTATTTT,CAIREGQGGTDTQYF,TRBD1,TRBV10-3,TRBJ2-3,-
TGTGCCAGCAGCTTAGGCATGGCGGGAGAGTACTACGAGCAGTACTTC,CASSLGMAGEYYEQYF,TRBD2,TRBV11-2,TRBJ2-7,medium-sized
TGTGCCAGCAGTTACGAATGGGGCAGTTCCTACGAGCAGTACTTC,CASSYEWGSSYEQYF,-,TRBV6-6,TRBJ2-7,-
TGTGCCAGCAGTTTAAATGACAATGAGCAGTTCTTC,CASSLNDNEQFF,-,TRBV12-3/TRBV12-4,TRBJ2-1,many
TGCAGTGCTAGAGCGCCACTGTATGCGGGAATAGGTGAAAAACTGTTTTTT,CSARAPLYAGIGEKLFF,-,TRBV20-1,TRBJ1-4,-
TGTGCCAGCAGTTTAGATTTACAGGGCATACGTGGGTATGGCTACACCTTC,CASSLDLQGIRGYGYTF,-,TRBV28,TRBJ1-2,few
TGTGCCAGCTCACCACTAGCCAGGGCCAACAATTCACCCCTCCACTTT,CASSPLARANNSPLHF,-,TRBV18,TRBJ1-6,-
TGCAGTGCGCCGGGACAGGGTACATTAGGCACTGAAGCTTTCTTT,CSAPGQGTLGTEAFF,TRBD1,TRBV20-1,TRBJ1-1,medium-sized
TGTGCCAGCAGCTCCAGACAGGGATCGGAGACCCAGTACTTC,CASSSRQGSETQYF,TRBD1,TRBV7-2,TRBJ2-5,many
TGTGCCAGCAGCCAAGTCGTGAGAACTGAAGCTTTCTTT,CASSQVVRTEAFF,-,TRBV3-1,TRBJ1-1,many
TGTGCCAGCAGCGTAGGGGTCAGGACGAACACTGAAGCTTTCTTT,CASSVGVRTNTEAFF,-,TRBV9,TRBJ1-1,-
TGTGCCAGCAGCCAAGATGATAGGGATGGCTACACCTTC,CASSQDDRDGYTF,-,TRBV14,TRBJ1-2,-
TGTGCCATCAGTGCTGGCGGAGACCGCTACGAGCAGTATTTT,CAISAGGDRYEQYF,-,TRBV10-3,TRBJ2-3,few
TGTGCCAGCAGTCCAGGGGGTAGTGAGACCCAGTACTTC,CASSPGGSETQYF,TRBD1,TRBV6-1,TRBJ2-5,many